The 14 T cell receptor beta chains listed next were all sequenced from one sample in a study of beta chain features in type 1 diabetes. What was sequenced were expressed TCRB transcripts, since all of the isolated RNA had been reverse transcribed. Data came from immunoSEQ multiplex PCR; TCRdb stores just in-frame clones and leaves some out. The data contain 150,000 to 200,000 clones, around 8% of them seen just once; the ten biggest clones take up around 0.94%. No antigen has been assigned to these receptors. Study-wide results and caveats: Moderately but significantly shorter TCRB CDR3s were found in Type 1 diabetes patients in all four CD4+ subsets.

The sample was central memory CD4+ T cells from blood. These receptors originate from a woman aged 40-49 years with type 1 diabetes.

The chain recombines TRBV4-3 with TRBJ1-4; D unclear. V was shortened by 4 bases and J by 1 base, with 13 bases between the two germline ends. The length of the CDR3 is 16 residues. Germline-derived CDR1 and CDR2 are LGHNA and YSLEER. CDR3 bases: TGCGCCAGCAGCCTACTAGGGTTGCAAACTAATGAAAAACTGTTTTTT. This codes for CASSLLGLQTNEKLFF.

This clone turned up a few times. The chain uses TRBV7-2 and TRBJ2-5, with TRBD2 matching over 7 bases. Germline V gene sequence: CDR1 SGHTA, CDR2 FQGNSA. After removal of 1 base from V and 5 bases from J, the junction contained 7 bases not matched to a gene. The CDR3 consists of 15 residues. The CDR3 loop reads CASSLGLAQGETQYF. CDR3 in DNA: TGTGCCAGCAGCTTAGGACTAGCTCAGGGCGAGACCCAGTACTTC.

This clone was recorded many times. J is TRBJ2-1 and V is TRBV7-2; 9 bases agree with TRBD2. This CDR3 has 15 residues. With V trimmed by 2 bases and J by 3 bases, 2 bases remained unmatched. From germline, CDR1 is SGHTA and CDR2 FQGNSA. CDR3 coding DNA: TGTGCCAGCAGCTTACTTAGCGGGGGCTACAATGAGCAGTTCTTC. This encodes CASSLLSGGYNEQFF.

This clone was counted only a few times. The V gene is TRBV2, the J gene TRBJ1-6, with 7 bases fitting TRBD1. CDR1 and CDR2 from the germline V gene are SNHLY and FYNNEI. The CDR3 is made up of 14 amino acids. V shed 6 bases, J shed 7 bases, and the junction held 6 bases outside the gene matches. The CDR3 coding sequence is TGTGCCAGCAGCGCCCTGACAGGGAATTCACCCCTCCACTTT. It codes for CASSALTGNSPLHF.

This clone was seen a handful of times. The CDR3 nucleotides read TGTGCCAGCAGTCCTTACCACAGGGTTGAAAAACTGTTTTTT. This codes for CASSPYHRVEKLFF. This rearrangement joins TRBV28 to TRBJ1-4; tentative D call: TRBD1 (6 bases). CDR3 length equals 14 residues. Per the germline V gene, CDR1 is MDHEN and CDR2 is SYDVKM. V was cut by 5 bases and J by 7 bases, with 14 bases left in between.

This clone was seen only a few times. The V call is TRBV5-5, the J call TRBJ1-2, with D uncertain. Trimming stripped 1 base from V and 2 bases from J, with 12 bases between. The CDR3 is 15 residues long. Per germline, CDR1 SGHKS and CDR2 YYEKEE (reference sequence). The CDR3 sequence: CASSLRRSDNYGYTF. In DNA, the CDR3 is TGTGCCAGCAGCTTGCGGAGGTCCGACAACTATGGCTACACCTTC.

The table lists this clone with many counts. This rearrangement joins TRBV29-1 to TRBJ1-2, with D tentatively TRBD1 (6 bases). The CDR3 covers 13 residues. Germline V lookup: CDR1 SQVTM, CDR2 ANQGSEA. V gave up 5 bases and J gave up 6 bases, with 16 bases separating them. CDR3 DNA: TGCAGCGTTATACCGACAGGAGCCAATGGCTACACCTTC. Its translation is CSVIPTGANGYTF.

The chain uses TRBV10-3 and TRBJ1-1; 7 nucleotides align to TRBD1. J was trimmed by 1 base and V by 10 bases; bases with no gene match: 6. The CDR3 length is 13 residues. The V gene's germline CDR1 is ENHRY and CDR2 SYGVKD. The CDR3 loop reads CATWTGWNTEAFF. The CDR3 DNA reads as TGTGCCACGTGGACAGGATGGAACACTGAAGCTTTCTTT.

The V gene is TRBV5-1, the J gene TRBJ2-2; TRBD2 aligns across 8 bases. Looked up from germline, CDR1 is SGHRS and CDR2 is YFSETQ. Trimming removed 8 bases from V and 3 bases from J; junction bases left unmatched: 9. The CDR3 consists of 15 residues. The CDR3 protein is CASRPGGAHTGELFF. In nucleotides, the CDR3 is TGCGCCAGTCGACCCGGGGGGGCTCACACCGGGGAGCTGTTTTTT.

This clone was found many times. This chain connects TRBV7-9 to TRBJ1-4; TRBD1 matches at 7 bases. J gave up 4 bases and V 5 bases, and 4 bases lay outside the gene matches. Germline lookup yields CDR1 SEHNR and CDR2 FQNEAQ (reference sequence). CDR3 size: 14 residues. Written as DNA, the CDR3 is TGTGCCAGCAGCATCCGGGACAGTAATGAAAAACTGTTTTTT. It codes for CASSIRDSNEKLFF.

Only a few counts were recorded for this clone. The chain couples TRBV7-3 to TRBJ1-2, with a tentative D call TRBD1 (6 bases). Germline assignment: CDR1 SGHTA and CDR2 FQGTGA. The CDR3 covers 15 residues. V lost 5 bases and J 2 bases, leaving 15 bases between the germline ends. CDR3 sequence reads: CASSPTGSDNYGYTF. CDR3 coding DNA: TGTGCCAGCAGCCCGACAGGCAGTGACAACTATGGCTACACCTTC.

CDR3 nucleotide sequence: TGTGCCAGCCGGGGTAATTACAATGAGCAGTTCTTC. As protein: CASRGNYNEQFF. J is TRBJ2-1 and V is TRBV6-6, with D possibly matching TRBD2 (5 bases). Germline V CDR1 and CDR2: MNHNY, SVGAGI (reference sequence). This CDR3 comprises 12 residues. Trimming removed 8 bases from V and 4 bases from J, with 9 bases in between.

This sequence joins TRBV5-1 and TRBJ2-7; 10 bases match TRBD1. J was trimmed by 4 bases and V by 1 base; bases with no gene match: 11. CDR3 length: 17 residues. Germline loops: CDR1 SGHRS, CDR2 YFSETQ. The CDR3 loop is CASSLRDRGEFVYEQYF. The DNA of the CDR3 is TGCGCCAGCAGCTTGAGGGACAGGGGCGAGTTTGTTTACGAGCAGTACTTC.

For the CDR3, the DNA is TGTGCCACCGAACCCGGGGGGGGAGCCTACAATGAGCAGTTCTTC. It translates to CATEPGGGAYNEQFF. The rearrangement links TRBV5-6 to TRBJ2-1; TRBD2 aligns across 8 bases. V gave up 9 bases and J gave up 2 bases; unmatched junction bases: 10. The CDR3 loop spans 15 amino acids. From germline, CDR1 is SGHDT and CDR2 YYEEEE.